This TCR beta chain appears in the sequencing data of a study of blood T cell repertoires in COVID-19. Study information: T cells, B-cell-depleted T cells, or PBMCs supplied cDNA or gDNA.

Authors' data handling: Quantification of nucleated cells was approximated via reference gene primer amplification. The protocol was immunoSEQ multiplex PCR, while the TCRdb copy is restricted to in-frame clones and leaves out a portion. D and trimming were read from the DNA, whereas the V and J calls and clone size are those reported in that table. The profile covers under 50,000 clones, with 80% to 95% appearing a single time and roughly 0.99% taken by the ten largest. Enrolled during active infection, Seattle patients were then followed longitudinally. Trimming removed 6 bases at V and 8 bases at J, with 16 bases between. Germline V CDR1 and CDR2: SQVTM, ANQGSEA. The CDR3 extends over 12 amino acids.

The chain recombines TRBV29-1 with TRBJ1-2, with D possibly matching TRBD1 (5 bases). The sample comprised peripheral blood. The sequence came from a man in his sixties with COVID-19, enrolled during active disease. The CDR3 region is CSVAGSQGGYTF. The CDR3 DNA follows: TGCAGCGTAGCCGGGAGCCAGGGCGGCTACACCTTC.